One sample yielded the 28 T cell receptor beta chains listed below, sequenced in a study of OX40 agonist ivuxolimab in advanced cancers. The method was immunoSEQ multiplex PCR; TCRdb's version includes in-frame clones alone and lacks a portion of them. The sample has 70,000 to 95,000 clones; 70% to 90% are singletons. Sequences were derived from CD4+ or CD8+ T cells sorted from blood, sampled in a trial of the OX40 agonist ivuxolimab. The receptors here all came from an adult with an advanced solid tumor such as melanoma, head and neck, liver or kidney cancer.

The chain couples TRBV7-2 to TRBJ2-3; 9 nucleotides align to TRBD2. The CDR3 contains 14 residues. The trim removed 5 bases at V and 2 bases at J, leaving 2 bases unmatched. Germline CDR1 and CDR2: SGHTA and FQGNSA. CDR3 nucleotides: TGTGCCAGCAGCCCGGGACTAGCCACAGATACGCAGTATTTT. Protein product: CASSPGLATDTQYF.

The chain recombines TRBV5-1 with TRBJ2-5, with D possibly matching TRBD1 (7 bases). Per germline, CDR1 SGHRS and CDR2 YFSETQ. V was cut by 7 bases and J by 7 bases, with 20 bases left in between. This CDR3 is built from 14 residues. The CDR3 sequence: CASARGTGEWTQYF. CDR3 DNA sequence: TGCGCCAGCGCCAGGGGGACGGGGGAATGGACCCAGTACTTC. The complete variable domain, with remaining parts taken from reference TRBV5-1 and TRBJ2-5, reads KAGVTQTPRYLIKTRGQQVTLSCSPISGHRSVSWYQQTPGQGLQFLFEYFSETQRNKGNFPGRFSGRQFSNSRSEMNVSTLELGDSALYLCASARGTGEWTQYFGPGTRLLVL.

The gene calls are TRBV4-1 and TRBJ2-1; 9 nucleotides agree with TRBD2. The V gene end was trimmed by 3 bases and the J gene end by 0 bases; junction bases not matched to a gene: 9. The CDR3 contains 18 residues. The V gene's germline CDR1 is MGHRA and CDR2 YSYEKL. DNA of the CDR3: TGCGCCAGCAGCCATGCGACTAGCGGAAAAAGCTCCTACAATGAGCAGTTCTTC. Residues: CASSHATSGKSSYNEQFF.

This sequence joins TRBV28 and TRBJ1-5, with D possibly TRBD1 on 5 matching bases. V was trimmed by 7 bases and J by 6 bases, leaving 13 bases between them. From germline, CDR1 is MDHEN and CDR2 SYDVKM. This CDR3 has 13 residues. In nucleotides, the CDR3 is TGTGCCAGCATTTCTGGGAGGGGTCAGCCCCAGCATTTT. It specifies CASISGRGQPQHF.

The chain recombines TRBV27 with TRBJ2-7; D gene uncertain. Germline V gene lookup returns CDR1 MNHEY and CDR2 SMNVEV (reference sequence). The CDR3 covers 11 residues. Trimming took 6 bases from V and 2 from J, leaving 5 bases between them. The CDR3 sequence is CASSLTYEQYF. CDR3 nucleotides: TGTGCCAGCAGCTTGACCTACGAGCAGTACTTC.

The rearrangement links TRBV7-9 to TRBJ1-1; D unresolved. This CDR3 is 12 amino acids long. Germline CDR1 reads SEHNR; CDR2 reads FQNEAQ (reference sequence). V lost 5 bases, J lost 6 bases, and 10 bases lay in between. The CDR3 sequence: CASSPHVPEAFF. CDR3 DNA sequence: TGTGCCAGCAGCCCCCATGTACCTGAAGCTTTCTTT.

The chain has TRBV5-1 and TRBJ1-1; D is possibly TRBD1 (5 bases). The CDR3 loop spans 16 amino acids. CDR1 SGHRS and CDR2 YFSETQ come from the germline V gene. Trimming removed 2 bases at V and 3 bases at J, with 17 bases between. The CDR3, as DNA: TGCGCCAGCAGCTTCGCGGTCAGGGATTGGTACACTGAAGCTTTCTTT. Translation gives CASSFAVRDWYTEAFF. Full variable domain (outside the CDR3, taken from reference TRBV5-1 and TRBJ1-1): KAGVTQTPRYLIKTRGQQVTLSCSPISGHRSVSWYQQTPGQGLQFLFEYFSETQRNKGNFPGRFSGRQFSNSRSEMNVSTLELGDSALYLCASSFAVRDWYTEAFFGQGTRLTVV.

The V and J genes are TRBV6-6 and TRBJ2-2; D is undetermined. The CDR3 has 12 amino acids. The V gene's germline CDR1 is MNHNY and CDR2 SVGAGI (reference sequence). Trimming removed 1 base at V and 3 bases at J, with 0 bases between. The CDR3: CASSYYTGELFF. The CDR3 coding sequence is TGTGCCAGCAGTTACTACACCGGGGAGCTGTTTTTT.

V gene TRBV5-1 combines with J gene TRBJ1-4; 8 bases align to TRBD1. With 4 bases clipped from V and 7 bases from J, the junction kept 15 bases outside the gene matches. The CDR3 consists of 17 residues. The germline V gene has CDR1 SGHRS and CDR2 YFSETQ. As DNA, the CDR3 is TGCGCCAGCAGCGCACCGGGACAGGCTGGGGTCGGTGAAAAACTGTTTTTT. As protein: CASSAPGQAGVGEKLFF.

This sequence joins TRBV12-2 and TRBJ2-3. TRBV12-2 is a pseudogene. This CDR3 has 13 amino acids. The CDR3 here is CASRSRSSDTQYF. The CDR3 DNA sequence: TGTGCAAGTCGCAGTAGGTCCTCCGATACGCAGTATTTT.

The rearrangement links TRBV28 to TRBJ1-4; D is possibly TRBD1 (6 bases). The CDR3 loop spans 14 amino acids. Trimming left V 6 bases short and J 6 bases short, with 14 bases between. Germline V gene data show CDR1 as MDHEN and CDR2 as SYDVKM. CDR3 sequence: CASRSQGFDEKLFF. Written as DNA, the CDR3 is TGTGCCAGCAGGTCACAGGGTTTTGATGAAAAACTGTTTTTT.

This chain joins TRBV19 and TRBJ2-7; unclear D gene. Germline CDR1 and CDR2: LNHDA and SQIVND (reference sequence). The V gene lost 6 bases and the J gene lost 2 bases, with 14 bases spanning the gap. The CDR3 totals 14 residues. CDR3 DNA sequence: TGTGCCAGTAGAGACCGGAGTGGAACCTACGAGCAGTACTTC. Translated: CASRDRSGTYEQYF.

This CDR3 reads CASPRLADLTDTQYF. CDR3 sequence (DNA): TGTGCCAGCCCCCGACTAGCGGACCTCACAGATACGCAGTATTTT. The chain is built from TRBV21-1 and TRBJ2-3; whether TRBD2, the table's D call, matches the DNA was not checked. TRBV21-1 counts as a pseudogene. The CDR3 is made up of 15 amino acids.

This chain connects TRBV7-9 to TRBJ2-2; 10 nucleotides align to TRBD1. The CDR3 has 17 residues. Germline V gives CDR1 SEHNR, CDR2 FQNEAQ (reference sequence). J gave up 3 bases and V 6 bases, and 10 bases lay outside the gene matches. DNA of the CDR3: TGTGCCAGCAGTTCTCCCCCGGGACAGGGGTACACCGGGGAGCTGTTTTTT. As protein: CASSSPPGQGYTGELFF.

V gene TRBV11-2 combines with J gene TRBJ2-4; TRBD1 might be the D (6 bases). The CDR3 loop spans 14 amino acids. V dropped 5 bases and J dropped 6 bases, with 14 bases sitting between them. CDR1 is SGHAT and CDR2 is FQNNGV in the germline V gene. The CDR3 reads CASSPNRDTNIQYF. The CDR3 bases are TGTGCCAGCAGCCCGAACCGGGACACAAACATTCAGTACTTC.

The chain employs TRBV28 and TRBJ1-4, with D possibly TRBD1 on 5 matching bases. The germline V gene encodes CDR1 MDHEN and CDR2 SYDVKM. Trimming shortened V by 6 bases and J by 8 bases, and 13 bases separated the two germline ends. The CDR3 runs to 13 residues. The CDR3 loop is CASRPGPGEKLFF. The CDR3 DNA is TGTGCCAGCAGGCCGGGTCCAGGGGAAAAACTGTTTTTT.

The gene calls are TRBV9 and TRBJ2-1; D is possibly TRBD2 (6 bases). CDR1 is SGDLS, CDR2 YYNGEE, per germline. Trimming left V 3 bases short and J 1 base short, with 14 bases between. CDR3 size: 16 residues. The CDR3: CASSGGTGNSYNEQFF. CDR3 in DNA: TGTGCCAGCAGCGGGGGGACTGGCAATTCCTACAATGAGCAGTTCTTC.

About this clone: At one of its ends the junction is not consistent with the germline gene, which may arise from a read error. The CDR3 DNA sequence: TGTGCTAGCAGCCCCTCGGCTAGCGGATACAATGAGCAGTTCTTC. Amino acid sequence: CASSPSASGYNEQFF. The chain couples TRBV7-7 to TRBJ2-1, with 7 bases identical to TRBD2. This CDR3 is 15 amino acids long. The germline CDR1 and CDR2 sequences are SSHAT and FNYEAQ (reference sequence). The whole variable domain, remainder taken from reference TRBV7-7 and TRBJ2-1, is GAGVSQSPRYKVTKRGQDVTLRCDPISSHATLYWYQQALGQGPEFLTYFNYEAQPDKSGLPSDRFSAERPEGSISTLTIQRTEQRDSAMYRCASSPSASGYNEQFFGPGTRLTVL.

This clone appeared once. The chain is built from TRBV7-2 and TRBJ2-7; no reliable D call. Germline V lookup: CDR1 SGHTA, CDR2 FQGNSA. The ends were cut back, 1 base at V and 1 base at J, with 17 bases in the middle. There are 17 residues in the CDR3. The chain's CDR3 is CASSLGIDGPRSYEQYF. Written as DNA, the CDR3 is TGTGCCAGCAGCTTAGGGATCGACGGACCCAGATCCTACGAGCAGTACTTC.

V usage is TRBV6-5 and J usage is TRBJ1-3, with D maybe TRBD1 (5 bases). The CDR3 has 15 amino acids. CDR1 is MNHEY, CDR2 SVGAGI, per germline. V dropped 5 bases and J dropped 2 bases, with 13 bases sitting between them. The DNA of the CDR3 is TGTGCCAGCAGTCGGGTTCAGGGTGCTGGAAACACCATATATTTT. It specifies CASSRVQGAGNTIYF.

This sequence joins TRBV7-2 and TRBJ2-5, with 8 bases aligning to TRBD1. Germline trimming cut 5 bases from V and 0 bases from J; bases unmatched to any gene: 2. Germline CDR1 is SGHTA and CDR2 is FQGNSA. The CDR3 is 14 residues long. The chain's CDR3 is CASSRDRYQETQYF. For the CDR3, the DNA is TGTGCCAGCAGCAGGGACAGGTACCAAGAGACCCAGTACTTC. Together with reference TRBV7-2 and TRBJ2-5, the CDR3 gives the full variable domain: GAGVSQSPSNKVTEKGKDVELRCDPISGHTALYWYRQSLGQGLEFLIYFQGNSAPDKSGLPSDRFSAERTGGSVSTLTIQRTQQEDSAVYLCASSRDRYQETQYFGPGTRLLVL.

This chain uses TRBV28 with TRBJ1-5; no reliable D call. The V and J ends lost 2 bases and 6 bases respectively, with 11 bases between them. Per germline, CDR1 MDHEN and CDR2 SYDVKM. The CDR3 runs to 14 residues. The CDR3 protein is CASSLPDGFQPQHF. Written as DNA, the CDR3 is TGTGCCAGCAGTTTACCGGACGGCTTTCAGCCCCAGCATTTT.

The rearrangement uses TRBV15 and TRBJ2-5; weak D call: TRBD1 (5 bases). The germline CDR1 and CDR2 sequences are LNHNV and YYDKDF (reference sequence). This CDR3 is built from 15 residues. The V and J ends lost 0 bases and 4 bases respectively, with 12 bases between them. CDR3 nucleotide sequence: TGTGCCACCAGCAGAGATGGGCAGGGAAGAGAGACCCAGTACTTC. Residues: CATSRDGQGRETQYF.

The chain employs TRBV9 and TRBJ2-5, with D possibly being TRBD1 or TRBD2 (6 bases each). This CDR3 comprises 14 residues. V lost 3 bases, J lost 4 bases, and 13 bases lay in between. Germline V gene lookup returns CDR1 SGDLS and CDR2 YYNGEE. DNA for the CDR3: TGTGCCAGCAGCGAAGGAGGGGGTTCAGAGACCCAGTACTTC. The encoded protein is CASSEGGGSETQYF.

The chain joins TRBV11-2 to TRBJ2-5, with a tentative D call TRBD2 (6 bases). Trimming shortened V by 3 bases and J by 2 bases, and 13 bases separated the two germline ends. Germline V CDR1 and CDR2: SGHAT, FQNNGV. The CDR3 loop spans 15 amino acids. CDR3 amino acids: CASSFKAGRQETQYF. Here the CDR3 DNA reads TGTGCCAGCAGCTTTAAGGCGGGAAGACAAGAGACCCAGTACTTC.

The CDR3 sequence: CASSPRPGQGMGEQYF. CDR3 sequence (DNA): TGCGCCAGCAGCCCTCGACCCGGACAGGGGATGGGCGAGCAGTACTTC. V is TRBV4-1 and J is TRBJ2-7; 9 bases fit TRBD1. Germline V gene lookup returns CDR1 MGHRA and CDR2 YSYEKL. CDR3 length: 16 amino acids. The trim removed 4 bases at V and 6 bases at J, leaving 13 bases unmatched.

The chain joins TRBV7-9 to TRBJ2-4, with D perhaps TRBD1 or TRBD2 (5 bases each). The CDR3 spans 14 residues. The ends were cut back, 1 base at V and 7 bases at J, with 11 bases in the middle. Per the germline V gene, CDR1 is SEHNR and CDR2 is FQNEAQ (reference sequence). For the CDR3, the DNA is TGTGCCAGCAGCTTAGGTGGGGGAGTGAACATTCAGTACTTC. Encoded protein: CASSLGGGVNIQYF. Supplemented by reference TRBV7-9 and TRBJ2-4, the full variable domain reads DTGVSQNPRHKITKRGQNVTFRCDPISEHNRLYWYRQTLGQGPEFLTYFQNEAQLEKSRLLSDRFSAERPKGSFSTLEIQRTEQGDSAMYLCASSLGGGVNIQYFGAGTRLSVL.

The chain is built from TRBV6-6 and TRBJ2-3; no clear D gene. V was trimmed by 6 bases and J by 1 base, leaving 14 bases between them. The CDR3 contains 15 residues. The germline CDR1 and CDR2 sequences are MNHNY and SVGAGI (reference sequence). As DNA, the CDR3 is TGTGCCAGCAGCCCATCTGGGTGGGGCACAGATACGCAGTATTTT. This translates into CASSPSGWGTDTQYF.